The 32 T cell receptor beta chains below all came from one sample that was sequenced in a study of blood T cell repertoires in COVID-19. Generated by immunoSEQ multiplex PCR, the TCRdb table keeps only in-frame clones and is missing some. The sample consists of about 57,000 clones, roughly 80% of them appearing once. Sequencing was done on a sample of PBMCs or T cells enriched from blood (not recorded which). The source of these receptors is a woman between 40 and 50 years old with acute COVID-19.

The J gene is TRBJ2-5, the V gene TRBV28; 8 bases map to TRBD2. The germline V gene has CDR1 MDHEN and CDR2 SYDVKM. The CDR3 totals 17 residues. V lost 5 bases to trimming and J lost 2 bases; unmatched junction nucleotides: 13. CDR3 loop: CASSPNSGSGWQETQYF. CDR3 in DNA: TGTGCCAGCAGTCCAAACAGCGGGAGCGGGTGGCAAGAGACCCAGTACTTC.

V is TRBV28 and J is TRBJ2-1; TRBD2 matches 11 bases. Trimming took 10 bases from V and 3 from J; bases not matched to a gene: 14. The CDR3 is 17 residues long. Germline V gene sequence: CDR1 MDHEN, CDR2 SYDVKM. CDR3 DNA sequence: TGTGCCACCCTATCGGAATGGGGACTAGCGGACTACAATGAGCAGTTCTTC. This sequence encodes CATLSEWGLADYNEQFF.

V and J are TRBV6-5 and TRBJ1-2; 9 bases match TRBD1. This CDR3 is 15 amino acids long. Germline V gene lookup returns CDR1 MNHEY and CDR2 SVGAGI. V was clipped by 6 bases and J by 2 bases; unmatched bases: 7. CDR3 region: CASRPDRGSNYGYTF. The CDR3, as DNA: TGTGCCAGCAGGCCGGACAGGGGTTCCAACTATGGCTACACCTTC.

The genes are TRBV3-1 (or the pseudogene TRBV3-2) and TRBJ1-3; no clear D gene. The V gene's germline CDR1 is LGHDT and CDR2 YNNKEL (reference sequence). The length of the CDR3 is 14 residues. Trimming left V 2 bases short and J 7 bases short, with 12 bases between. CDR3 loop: CASSQNPGGNTIYF. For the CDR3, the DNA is TGTGCCAGCAGCCAAAACCCTGGAGGCAACACCATATATTTT.

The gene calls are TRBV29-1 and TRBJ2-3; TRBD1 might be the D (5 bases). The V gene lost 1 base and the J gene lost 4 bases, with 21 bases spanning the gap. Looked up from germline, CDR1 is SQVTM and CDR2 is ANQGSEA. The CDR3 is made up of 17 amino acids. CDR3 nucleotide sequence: TGCAGCGTTGAAGGGGTTATAGGGGAAAACGACCCAGATACGCAGTATTTT. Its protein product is CSVEGVIGENDPDTQYF.

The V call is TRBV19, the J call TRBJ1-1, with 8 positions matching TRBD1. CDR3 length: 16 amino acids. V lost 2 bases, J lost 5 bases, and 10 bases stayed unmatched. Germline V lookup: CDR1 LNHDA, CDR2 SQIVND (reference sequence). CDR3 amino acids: CASSILGDRGGTEAFF. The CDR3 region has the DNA TGTGCCAGTAGTATATTGGGTGACAGGGGAGGAACTGAAGCTTTCTTT.

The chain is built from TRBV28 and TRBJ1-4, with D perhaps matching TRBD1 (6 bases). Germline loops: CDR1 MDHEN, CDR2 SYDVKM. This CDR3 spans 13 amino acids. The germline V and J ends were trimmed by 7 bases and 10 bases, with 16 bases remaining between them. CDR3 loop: CASTSGGGRKLFF. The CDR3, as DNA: TGTGCCAGCACCTCAGGCGGGGGGCGAAAACTGTTTTTT.

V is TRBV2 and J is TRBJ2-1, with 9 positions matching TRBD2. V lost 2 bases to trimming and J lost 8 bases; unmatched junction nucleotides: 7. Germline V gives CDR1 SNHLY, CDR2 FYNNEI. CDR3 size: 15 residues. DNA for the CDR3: TGTGCCAGCAGTGAATTAGCAGCGGGAGGAGATGAGCAGTTCTTC. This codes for CASSELAAGGDEQFF.

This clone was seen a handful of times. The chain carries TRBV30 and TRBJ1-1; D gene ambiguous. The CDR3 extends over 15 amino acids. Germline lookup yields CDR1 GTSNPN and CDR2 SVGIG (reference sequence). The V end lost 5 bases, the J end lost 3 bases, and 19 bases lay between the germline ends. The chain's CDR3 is CAWYAGSSYYTEAFF. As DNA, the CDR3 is TGTGCCTGGTATGCAGGCAGCTCCTATTACACTGAAGCTTTCTTT.

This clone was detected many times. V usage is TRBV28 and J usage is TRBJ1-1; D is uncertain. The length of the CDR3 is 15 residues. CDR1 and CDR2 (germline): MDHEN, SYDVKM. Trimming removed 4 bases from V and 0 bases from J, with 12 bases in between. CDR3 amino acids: CASSSRPFLNTEAFF. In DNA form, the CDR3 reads TGTGCCAGCAGTTCCAGGCCCTTCCTGAACACTGAAGCTTTCTTT.

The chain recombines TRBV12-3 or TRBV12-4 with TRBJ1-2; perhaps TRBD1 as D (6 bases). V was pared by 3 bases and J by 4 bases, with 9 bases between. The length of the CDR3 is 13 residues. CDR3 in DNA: TGTGCCAGCAGTTTCGACAGGATCTATGGCTACACCTTC. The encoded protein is CASSFDRIYGYTF.

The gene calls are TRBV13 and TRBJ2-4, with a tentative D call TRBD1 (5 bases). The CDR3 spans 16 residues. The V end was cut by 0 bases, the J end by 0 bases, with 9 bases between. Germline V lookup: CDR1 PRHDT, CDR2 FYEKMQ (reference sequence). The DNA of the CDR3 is TGTGCCAGCAGCTTAGGAACAGGCTCAGCCAAAAACATTCAGTACTTC. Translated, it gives CASSLGTGSAKNIQYF.

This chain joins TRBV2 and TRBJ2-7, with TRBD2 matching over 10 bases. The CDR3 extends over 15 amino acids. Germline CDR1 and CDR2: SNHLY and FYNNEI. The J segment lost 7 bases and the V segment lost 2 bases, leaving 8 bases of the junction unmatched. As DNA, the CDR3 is TGTGCCAGCAGTGAATGGGCTAGCGGGGGTAAGGAGCAGTACGTC. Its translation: CASSEWASGGKEQYV.

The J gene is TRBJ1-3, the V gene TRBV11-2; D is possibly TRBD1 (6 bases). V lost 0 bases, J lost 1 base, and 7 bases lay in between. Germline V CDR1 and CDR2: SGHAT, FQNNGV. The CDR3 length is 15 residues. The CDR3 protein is CASSLDRGSGNTIYF. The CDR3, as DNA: TGTGCCAGCAGCTTAGACAGGGGATCTGGAAACACCATATATTTT.

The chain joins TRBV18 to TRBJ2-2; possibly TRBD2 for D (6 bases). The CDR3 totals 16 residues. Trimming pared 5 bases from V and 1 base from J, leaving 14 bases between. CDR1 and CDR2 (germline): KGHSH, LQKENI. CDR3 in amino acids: CASSIPGTENTGELFF. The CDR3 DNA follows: TGTGCCAGCTCAATACCCGGGACTGAGAACACCGGGGAGCTGTTTTTT.

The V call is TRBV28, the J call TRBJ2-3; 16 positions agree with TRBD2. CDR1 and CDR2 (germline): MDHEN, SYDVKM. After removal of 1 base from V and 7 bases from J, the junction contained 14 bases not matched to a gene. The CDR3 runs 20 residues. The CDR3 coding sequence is TGTGCCAGCAGTTTATCGGGACTAGCGGGGGGGTCCTCGTTTCGTAATACGCAGTATTTT. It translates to CASSLSGLAGGSSFRNTQYF.

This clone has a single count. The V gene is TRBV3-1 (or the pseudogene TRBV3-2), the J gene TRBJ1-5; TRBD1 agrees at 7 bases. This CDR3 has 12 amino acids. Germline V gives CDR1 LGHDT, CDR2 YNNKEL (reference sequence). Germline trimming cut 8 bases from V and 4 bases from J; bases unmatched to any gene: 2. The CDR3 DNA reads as TGTGCCAGCCGACAGGGAAATCAGCCCCAGCATTTT. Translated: CASRQGNQPQHF.

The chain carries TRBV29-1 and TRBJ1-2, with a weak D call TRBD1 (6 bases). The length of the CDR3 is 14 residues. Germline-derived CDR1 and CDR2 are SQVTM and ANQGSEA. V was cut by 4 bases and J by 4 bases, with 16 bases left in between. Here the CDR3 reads CSVVRGAVGYGYTF. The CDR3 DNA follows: TGCAGCGTTGTTCGGGGGGCGGTGGGCTATGGCTACACCTTC. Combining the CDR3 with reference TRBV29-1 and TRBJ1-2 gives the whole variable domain SAVISQKPSRDICQRGTSLTIQCQVDSQVTMMFWYRQQPGQSLTLIATANQGSEATYESGFVIDKFPISRPNLTFSTLTVSNMSPEDSSIYLCSVVRGAVGYGYTFGSGTRLTVV.

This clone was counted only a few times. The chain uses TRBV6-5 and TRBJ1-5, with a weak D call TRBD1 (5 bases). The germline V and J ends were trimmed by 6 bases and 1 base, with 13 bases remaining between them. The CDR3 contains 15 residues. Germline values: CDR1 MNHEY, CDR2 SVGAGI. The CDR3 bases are TGTGCCAGCAGACCCACAGGCCCGAGCAATCAGCCCCAGCATTTT. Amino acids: CASRPTGPSNQPQHF.

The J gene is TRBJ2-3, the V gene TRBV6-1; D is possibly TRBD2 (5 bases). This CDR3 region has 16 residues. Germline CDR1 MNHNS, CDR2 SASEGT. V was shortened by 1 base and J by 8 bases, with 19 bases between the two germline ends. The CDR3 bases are TGTGCCAGCAGTGAAGGTCCTAGCCGGGTGGTCGGTACGCAGTATTTT. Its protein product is CASSEGPSRVVGTQYF.

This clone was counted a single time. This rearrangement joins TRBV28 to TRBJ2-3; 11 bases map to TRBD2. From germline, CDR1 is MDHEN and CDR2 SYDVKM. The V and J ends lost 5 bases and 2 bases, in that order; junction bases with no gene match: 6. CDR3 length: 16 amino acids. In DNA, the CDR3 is TGTGCCAGCAGTCACCAGACTAGCGGGAACACAGATACGCAGTATTTT. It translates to CASSHQTSGNTDTQYF.

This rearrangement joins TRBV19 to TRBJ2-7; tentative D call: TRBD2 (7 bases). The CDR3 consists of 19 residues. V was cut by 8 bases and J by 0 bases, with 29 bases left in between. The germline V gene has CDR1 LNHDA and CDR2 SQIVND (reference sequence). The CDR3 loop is CASPERGGRDLKPSYEQYF. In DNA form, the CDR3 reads TGTGCCAGTCCAGAAAGGGGGGGGCGAGACCTAAAACCCTCCTACGAGCAGTACTTC.

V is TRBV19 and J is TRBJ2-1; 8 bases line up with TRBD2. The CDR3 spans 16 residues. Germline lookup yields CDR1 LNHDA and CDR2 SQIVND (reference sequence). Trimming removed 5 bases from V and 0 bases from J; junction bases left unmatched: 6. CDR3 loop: CASSVSGASSYNEQFF. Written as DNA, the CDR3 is TGTGCCAGTAGTGTTAGCGGGGCGAGCTCCTACAATGAGCAGTTCTTC.

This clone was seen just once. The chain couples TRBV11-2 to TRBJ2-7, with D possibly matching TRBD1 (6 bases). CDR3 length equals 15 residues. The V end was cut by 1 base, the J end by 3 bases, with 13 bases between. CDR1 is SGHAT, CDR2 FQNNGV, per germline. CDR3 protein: CASSLGWGLDYEQYV. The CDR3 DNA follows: TGTGCCAGCAGCTTAGGGTGGGGGCTCGACTACGAGCAGTACGTC.

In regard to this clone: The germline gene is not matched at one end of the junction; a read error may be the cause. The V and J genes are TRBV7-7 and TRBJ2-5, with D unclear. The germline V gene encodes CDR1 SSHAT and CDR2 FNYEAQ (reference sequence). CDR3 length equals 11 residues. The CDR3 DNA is TGTGCTAGCAGTTCGGGAGAGACCCAGTACTTC. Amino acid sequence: CASSSGETQYF.

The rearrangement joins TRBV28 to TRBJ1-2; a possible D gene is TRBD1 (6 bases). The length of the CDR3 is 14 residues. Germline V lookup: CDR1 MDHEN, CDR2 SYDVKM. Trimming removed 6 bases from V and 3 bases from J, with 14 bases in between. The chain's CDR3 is CASSPTGAYYGYTF. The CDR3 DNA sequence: TGTGCCAGCAGCCCGACAGGCGCTTACTATGGCTACACCTTC.

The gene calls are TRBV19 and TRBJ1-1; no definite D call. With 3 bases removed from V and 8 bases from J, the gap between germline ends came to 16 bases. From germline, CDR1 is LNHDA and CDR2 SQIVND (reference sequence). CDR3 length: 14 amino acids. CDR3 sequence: CASSMAGWSKEAFF. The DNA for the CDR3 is TGTGCCAGTAGTATGGCGGGGTGGTCTAAGGAAGCTTTCTTT.

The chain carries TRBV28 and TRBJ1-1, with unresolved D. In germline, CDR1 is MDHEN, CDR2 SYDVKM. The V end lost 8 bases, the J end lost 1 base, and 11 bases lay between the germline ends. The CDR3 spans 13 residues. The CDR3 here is CASFTDENTEAFF. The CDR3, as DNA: TGTGCCAGCTTTACTGATGAGAACACTGAAGCTTTCTTT.

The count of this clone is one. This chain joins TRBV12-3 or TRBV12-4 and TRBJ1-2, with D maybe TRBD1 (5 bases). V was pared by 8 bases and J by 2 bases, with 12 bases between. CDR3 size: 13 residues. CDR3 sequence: CASETGLNYGYTF. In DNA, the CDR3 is TGTGCCAGCGAAACGGGACTAAACTATGGCTACACCTTC.

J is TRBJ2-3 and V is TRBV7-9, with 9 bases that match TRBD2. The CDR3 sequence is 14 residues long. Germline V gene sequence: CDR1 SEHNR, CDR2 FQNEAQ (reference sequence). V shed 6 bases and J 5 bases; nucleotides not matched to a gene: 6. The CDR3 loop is CASSLSGGLDTQYF. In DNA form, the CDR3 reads TGTGCCAGCAGTCTGAGCGGGGGGTTAGATACGCAGTATTTT. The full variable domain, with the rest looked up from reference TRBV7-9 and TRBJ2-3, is DTGVSQNPRHKITKRGQNVTFRCDPISEHNRLYWYRQTLGQGPEFLTYFQNEAQLEKSRLLSDRFSAERPKGSFSTLEIQRTEQGDSAMYLCASSLSGGLDTQYFGPGTRLTVL.

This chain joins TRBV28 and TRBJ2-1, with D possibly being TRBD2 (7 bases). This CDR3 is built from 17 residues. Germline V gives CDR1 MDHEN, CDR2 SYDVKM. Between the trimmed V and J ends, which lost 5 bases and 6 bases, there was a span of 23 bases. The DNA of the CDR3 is TGTGCCAGCAGTAACCACTCCGAGAGGGGGGGGGTCAATGAGCAGTTCTTC. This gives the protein CASSNHSERGGVNEQFF.

CDR3 in DNA: TGTGCCAGCGGGACAGCTAACAATCAGCCCCAGCATTTT. Encoded protein: CASGTANNQPQHF. The rearrangement links TRBV19 to TRBJ1-5; 7 nucleotides match TRBD1. The CDR3 covers 13 residues. Trimming cost V 9 bases and J 3 bases; bases outside gene matches: 5. Per germline, CDR1 LNHDA and CDR2 SQIVND (reference sequence).